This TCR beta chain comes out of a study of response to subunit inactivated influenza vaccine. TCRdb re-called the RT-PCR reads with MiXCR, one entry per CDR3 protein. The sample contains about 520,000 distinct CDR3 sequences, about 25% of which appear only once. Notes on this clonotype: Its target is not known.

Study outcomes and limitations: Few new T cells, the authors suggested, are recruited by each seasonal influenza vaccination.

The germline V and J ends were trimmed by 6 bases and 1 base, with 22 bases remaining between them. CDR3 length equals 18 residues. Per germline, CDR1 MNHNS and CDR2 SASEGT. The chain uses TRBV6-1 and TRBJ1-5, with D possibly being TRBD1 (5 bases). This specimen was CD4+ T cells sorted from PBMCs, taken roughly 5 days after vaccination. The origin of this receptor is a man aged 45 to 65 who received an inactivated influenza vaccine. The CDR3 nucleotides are TGTGCCAGCAGCCATATATCAGGTGGGGGTCGAAGCAATCAGCCCCAGCATTTT. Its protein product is CASSHISGGGRSNQPQHF.